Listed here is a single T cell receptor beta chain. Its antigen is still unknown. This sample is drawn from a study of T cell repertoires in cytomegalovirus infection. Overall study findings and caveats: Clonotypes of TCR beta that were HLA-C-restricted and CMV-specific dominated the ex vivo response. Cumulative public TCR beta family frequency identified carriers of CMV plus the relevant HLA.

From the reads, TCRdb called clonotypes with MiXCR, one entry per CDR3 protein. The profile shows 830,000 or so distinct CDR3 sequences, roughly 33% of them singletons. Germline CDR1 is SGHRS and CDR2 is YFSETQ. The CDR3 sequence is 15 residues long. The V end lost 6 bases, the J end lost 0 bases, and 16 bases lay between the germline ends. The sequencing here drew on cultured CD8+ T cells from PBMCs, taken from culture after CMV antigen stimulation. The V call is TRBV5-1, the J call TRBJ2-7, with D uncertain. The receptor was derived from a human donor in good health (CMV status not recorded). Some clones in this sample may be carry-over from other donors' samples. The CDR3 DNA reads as TGCGCCAGCAACTTTTCTTCAGGTAGCTCCTACGAGCAGTACTTC. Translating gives CASNFSSGSSYEQYF.